These 21 T cell receptor beta chains were all obtained from the same sample, sequenced in a study of chemoradiotherapy in HPV16-positive cancers (dated 2022 in TCRdb). Library preparation employed the immunoSEQ multiplex PCR assay. TCRdb re-hosts the immuneACCESS table, in-frame sequences only. Its copies lack some clones; in the studies checked, an unresolved V gene accounts for under half of them, and the cause for the rest is not known. A total of around 3,200 clones appear in this sample, more than 90% of them only once. About 2.1% of the sample belongs to the ten largest clones. The sample was acquired from a patient who underwent chemoradiotherapy. The receptors stem from a human donor with HPV-associated anogenital cancer.

The chain carries TRBV27 and TRBJ1-5, with D hard to call. The germline V and J ends were trimmed by 3 bases and 7 bases, with 10 bases remaining between them. The CDR3 is made up of 13 amino acids. Germline assignment: CDR1 MNHEY and CDR2 SMNVEV (reference sequence). CDR3 protein: CASSFGQEQPQHF. The CDR3 DNA reads TGTGCCAGCAGTTTTGGCCAGGAGCAGCCCCAGCATTTT.

The genes are TRBV5-6 and TRBJ1-1, with 8 bases identical to TRBD1. CDR3 length: 16 amino acids. Per the germline V gene, CDR1 is SGHDT and CDR2 is YYEEEE. The V gene end was trimmed by 3 bases and the J gene end by 5 bases; junction bases not matched to a gene: 12. The CDR3 here is CASSSMGDRGGTEAFF. The CDR3 coding sequence is TGTGCCAGCAGCTCCATGGGTGACAGGGGAGGAACTGAAGCTTTCTTT.

The V and J genes are TRBV4-1 and TRBJ2-1; 8 positions agree with TRBD2. The ends lost 1 base at V and 9 bases at J; junction bases unmatched: 11. This CDR3 region has 16 residues. Germline V lookup: CDR1 MGHRA, CDR2 YSYEKL. DNA for the CDR3: TGCGCCAGCAGCCAAGGTGTAATAGCGGGAACTGCTGAGCAGTTCTTC. Amino acids: CASSQGVIAGTAEQFF.

The chain uses TRBV6-4 and TRBJ2-3, with 9 bases identical to TRBD2. CDR1 is MRHNA and CDR2 is SNTAGT in the germline V gene. The J segment lost 0 bases and the V segment lost 0 bases, leaving 1 base of the junction unmatched. The length of the CDR3 is 16 residues. The CDR3 sequence: CASSDSAGGSTDTQYF. In nucleotides, the CDR3 is TGTGCCAGCAGTGACTCTGCGGGGGGGAGCACAGATACGCAGTATTTT.

In this sample, this clone turned up a few times. An end of the junction does not agree with germline; a read error may underlie this. This sequence joins TRBV5-1 and TRBJ1-2, with TRBD1 as a possible D gene (5 bases). CDR1 is SGHRS and CDR2 is YFSETQ in the germline V gene. The CDR3 loop spans 14 amino acids. The CDR3 nucleotides read TGCGCCAGCAGGGTCGGGGGTGCGGGCTATGGCTACACCTTT. Protein product: CASRVGGAGYGYTF.

V gene TRBV19 combines with J gene TRBJ1-2, with D hard to call. CDR1 is LNHDA, CDR2 SQIVND, per germline (reference sequence). CDR3 size: 15 residues. V gave up 3 bases and J gave up 0 bases, with 11 bases separating them. The CDR3 DNA reads TGTGCCAGTAGTATTTCTCGCGGAGCTAACTATGGCTACACCTTC. Translated: CASSISRGANYGYTF.

J is TRBJ2-1 and V is TRBV2; maybe TRBD2 (5 bases). CDR1 and CDR2 from the germline V gene are SNHLY and FYNNEI. Deletions cut 6 bases from V and 0 bases from J, with 6 bases between. The CDR3 has 13 amino acids. CDR3 sequence: CASSRDSYNEQFF. Here the CDR3 DNA reads TGTGCCAGCAGCCGGGACTCCTACAATGAGCAGTTCTTC.

This rearrangement joins TRBV7-3 to TRBJ1-1; D is unresolved. There are 14 residues in the CDR3. Trimming stripped 6 bases from V and 1 base from J, with 12 bases between. From germline, CDR1 is SGHTA and CDR2 FQGTGA. CDR3 protein: CASRQIGENTEAFF. The CDR3 bases are TGTGCCAGCAGGCAAATAGGCGAGAACACTGAAGCTTTCTTT.

The rearrangement uses TRBV15 and TRBJ2-5, with D perhaps matching TRBD2 (6 bases). The germline V and J ends were trimmed by 1 base and 2 bases, with 17 bases remaining between them. Per germline, CDR1 LNHNV and CDR2 YYDKDF (reference sequence). CDR3 length: 17 amino acids. This chain's CDR3 is CATSRGWGWRVQETQYF. CDR3 sequence (DNA): TGTGCCACCAGCAGAGGTTGGGGTTGGAGGGTTCAAGAGACCCAGTACTTC.

The CDR3: CASSQVDGFSGNTIYF. CDR3 sequence (DNA): TGTGCCAGCAGCCAAGTTGACGGCTTCTCTGGAAACACCATATATTTT. The chain carries TRBV14 and TRBJ1-3; the D is unclear. The V end was cut by 1 base, the J end by 0 bases, with 10 bases between. CDR1 is SGHDN and CDR2 is FVKESK in the germline V gene. This CDR3 has 16 residues.

This rearrangement joins TRBV5-1 to TRBJ1-1; D gene ambiguous. The germline gives CDR1 SGHRS, CDR2 YFSETQ. The CDR3 covers 15 residues. Trimming took off 4 bases at V and 4 bases at J, with 17 bases between the two ends. The CDR3 DNA reads TGCGCCAGCAGCCCGGACGGAGCTCTTACCACTGAAGCTTTCTTT. This encodes CASSPDGALTTEAFF.

The chain has TRBV27 and TRBJ1-5; D unresolved. The CDR3 extends over 13 amino acids. V lost 5 bases and J 6 bases, leaving 11 bases between the germline ends. Germline values: CDR1 MNHEY, CDR2 SMNVEV (reference sequence). Written as DNA, the CDR3 is TGTGCCAGCAGTCCACTGCTAGGTCAGCCCCAGCATTTT. This gives the protein CASSPLLGQPQHF.

V gene TRBV30 combines with J gene TRBJ1-1; D not certain. This CDR3 has 13 residues. V lost 1 base and J 2 bases, leaving 8 bases between the germline ends. Germline CDR1 reads GTSNPN; CDR2 reads SVGIG (reference sequence). In DNA, the CDR3 is TGTGCCTGGAGTGGGAGGCCTAACACTGAAGCTTTCTTT. Its translation is CAWSGRPNTEAFF.

The chain joins TRBV6-1 to TRBJ2-3; D is unresolved. CDR3 length equals 13 residues. In germline, CDR1 is MNHNS, CDR2 SASEGT. Trimming left V 3 bases short and J 6 bases short, with 10 bases between. CDR3 in DNA: TGTGCCAGCAGTGATGGCCCGCTCGATACGCAGTATTTT. Its translation is CASSDGPLDTQYF.

The chain links TRBV19 to TRBJ1-5; a possible D gene is TRBD1 (5 bases). The CDR3 extends over 15 amino acids. V lost 5 bases and J lost 4, with 15 bases in between. Germline V CDR1 and CDR2: LNHDA, SQIVND (reference sequence). CDR3 sequence reads: CASSDGIRTNQPQHF. The CDR3 DNA reads TGTGCCAGTAGTGATGGTATTAGGACAAATCAGCCCCAGCATTTT.

CDR3 in amino acids: CASSPRTGTYEQYF. The CDR3 coding sequence is TGTGCCAGCAGCCCCCGGACAGGGACCTACGAGCAGTACTTC. The chain combines TRBV11-3 with TRBJ2-7; the match to TRBD1 covers 8 bases. This CDR3 has 14 amino acids. Trimming removed 5 bases from V and 2 bases from J; junction bases left unmatched: 5. Germline V gene lookup returns CDR1 SGHNT and CDR2 YENEEA.

The chain recombines TRBV6-1 with TRBJ2-2; D remains unclear. Germline V gives CDR1 MNHNS, CDR2 SASEGT. V was clipped by 8 bases and J by 2 bases, with 3 bases between them. CDR3 length: 11 amino acids. The CDR3 DNA is TGTGCCAGCCATAACACCGGGGAGCTGTTTTTT. Its translation: CASHNTGELFF.

The chain employs TRBV5-4 and TRBJ1-1; D call uncertain. Trimming pared 2 bases from V and 1 base from J, leaving 3 bases between. The length of the CDR3 is 12 residues. CDR1 is SGHNT, CDR2 YYREEE, per germline (reference sequence). The chain's CDR3 is CASSFRNTEAFF. CDR3 in DNA: TGTGCCAGCAGCTTCCGGAACACTGAAGCTTTCTTT.

This chain uses TRBV19 with TRBJ2-2, with 7 bases that match TRBD1. CDR1 and CDR2 from the germline V gene are LNHDA and SQIVND (reference sequence). The CDR3 sequence is 19 residues long. Losses at the gene ends were 6 bases for V and 4 bases for J; bases not matched to a gene: 20. The CDR3 nucleotides are TGTGCCAGTAGCCCCGACTTGGGTTTTGACAGGGCGGGCACCGGGGAGCTGTTTTTT. Its translation is CASSPDLGFDRAGTGELFF.

This clone was seen just once. The chain employs TRBV4-2 and TRBJ2-5, with D perhaps assigned TRBD1 or TRBD2 (6 bases each). Germline values: CDR1 LGHNA, CDR2 YNFKEQ. V was trimmed by 4 bases and J by 2 bases, leaving 20 bases between them. The CDR3 loop spans 17 amino acids. The CDR3 here is CASSPGRGRQWQETQYF. In DNA form, the CDR3 reads TGTGCCAGCAGCCCCGGCCGGGGGCGCCAATGGCAAGAGACCCAGTACTTC.

The genes are TRBV5-4 and TRBJ2-3, with 12 bases fitting TRBD2. Looked up from germline, CDR1 is SGHNT and CDR2 is YYREEE (reference sequence). J gave up 0 bases and V 4 bases, and 9 bases lay outside the gene matches. This CDR3 contains 18 residues. In DNA, the CDR3 is TGTGCCAGCAGCGAGGGACTAGCGGGCATAACTAGCACAGATACGCAGTATTTT. It encodes CASSEGLAGITSTDTQYF.